These T cell receptor beta chains were read from a single sample in a study of blood T cell repertoires in COVID-19. Libraries were prepared by immunoSEQ multiplex PCR; TCRdb keeps only in-frame clonotypes and omits some of them. The sample carries about 79,000 clones, roughly 90% recorded once. The specimen sequenced was peripheral blood. The receptors shown here come from a man aged 50-59 years with active COVID-19. Each CDR3 is given with its conserved first and last residue. The D gene is left open where the match is weak. A row's size may be missing; if present it is once, few, many or a size class.

J | D | V | size | DNA | CDR3
TRBJ1-5 | . | TRBV19 | . | TGTGCCAGTAGCATCGTAGCGGCCCAGCCCCAGCATTTT | CASSIVAAQPQHF
TRBJ2-6 | . | TRBV27 | . | TGTGCCAGCGGGGGGTTCAACGTCCTGACTTTC | CASGGFNVLTF
TRBJ2-5 | TRBD2 | TRBV20-1 | . | TGCAGTGCTAGTGGGCGGGGGAACCAAGAGACCCAGTACTTC | CSASGRGNQETQYF
TRBJ2-1 | TRBD2 | TRBV28 | . | TGTGCCAGCAGACGCACCCTAGCGGGAGTCATTGATGAGCAGTTCTTC | CASRRTLAGVIDEQFF
TRBJ2-7 | . | TRBV7-8 | few | TGTGCCAGCAGCCACCGTAGGCGAGACAGCTTCAAGCAGTACTTC | CASSHRRRDSFKQYF
TRBJ2-5 | TRBD2 | TRBV11-2 | . | TGTGCCAGCACTCTAGGGCGGAGTAGCGGGAACCAAGAGACCCAGTACTTC | CASTLGRSSGNQETQYF
TRBJ2-5 | . | TRBV13 | . | TGTGCCAGCAGCCACAGGGTGTACCAAGAGACCCAGTACTTC | CASSHRVYQETQYF
TRBJ1-2 | TRBD1 | TRBV11-1 | . | TGTGCCAGCACCCAGGACAGGGGTAACTATGGCTACACCTTC | CASTQDRGNYGYTF
TRBJ2-5 | TRBD2 | TRBV5-1 | . | TGCGCCAGCAGCTGGCGGGGGGGCGCGGACGAGACCCAGTACTTC | CASSWRGGADETQYF
TRBJ1-5 | . | TRBV28 | . | TGTGCCAGCAGTCCCCCCAGGTTGTCCTCTAGCAATCAGCCCCAGCATTTT | CASSPPRLSSSNQPQHF
TRBJ1-3 | TRBD1 | TRBV5-4 | . | TGTGCCAGCAGTACAGGGGGGACTGGAAACACCATATATTTT | CASSTGGTGNTIYF
TRBJ2-4 | TRBD2 | TRBV6-7 | once | TGTGCCAGCGCCCCGAAAGCTAGCGGGCCTCCGACGGCCAAAAACATTCAGTACTTC | CASAPKASGPPTAKNIQYF
TRBJ1-6 | . | TRBV5-1 | . | TGCGCCAGCAGCGTCTCCGGGACAACTTCACCCCTCCACTTT | CASSVSGTTSPLHF
TRBJ2-7 | . | TRBV19 | . | TGTGCCAGTAGTATAGCAGGGAACTACGAGCAGTACTTC | CASSIAGNYEQYF
TRBJ2-5 | TRBD2 | TRBV11-2 | . | TGTGCCAGCAGCTCCTTATCCGGGACTAGCGGGAGTCTGGAGACCCAGTACTTC | CASSSLSGTSGSLETQYF
TRBJ1-5 | TRBD1 | TRBV3-1/TRBV3-2 | . | TGTGCCAGCAGCCCGTCGACAGGGGGTAGCAATCAGCCCCAGCATTTT | CASSPSTGGSNQPQHF
TRBJ1-4 | . | TRBV5-1 | . | TGCGCCAGCAGCTTGGAGGATTCGGGGAAGGAAAAACTGTTTTTT | CASSLEDSGKEKLFF
TRBJ2-2 | TRBD1 | TRBV28 | . | TGTGCCAGCAGTTTATACGGACAGGGATTAGGCGGGGAGCTGTTTTTT | CASSLYGQGLGGELFF
TRBJ2-5 | TRBD2 | TRBV13 | . | TGTGCCAGCAGCGTGCGGACTAGTAGGGGAGAGACCCAGTACTTC | CASSVRTSRGETQYF
TRBJ2-5 | . | TRBV5-4 | . | TGTGCCAGCAGCCCAACGGAACAGCCGGAGACCCAGTACTTC | CASSPTEQPETQYF
TRBJ2-5 | TRBD2 | TRBV5-4 | once | TGTGCCAGCAGCCCTCCGGGACTAGCGTTTGAGACCCAGTACTTC | CASSPPGLAFETQYF
TRBJ2-1 | TRBD2 | TRBV5-1 | . | TGCGCCAGCAGCCCCGGGGCTAGCGGGGTCCATGAGCAGTTCTTC | CASSPGASGVHEQFF
TRBJ2-7 | . | TRBV5-4 | . | TGTGCCAGCAGCTTCCCCGAGAGGGGGAGCTCCTACGAGCAGTACTTC | CASSFPERGSSYEQYF
TRBJ2-5 | TRBD2 | TRBV19 | . | TGTGCCAGTAGTCCAGGGACTAGCGGGAGGCAAGAGACCCAGTACTTC | CASSPGTSGRQETQYF
TRBJ1-5 | . | TRBV15 | . | TGTGCCACCAGCAGAGCCCTTAGTAACAATCAGCCCCAGCATTTT | CATSRALSNNQPQHF
TRBJ2-1 | . | TRBV11-2 | . | TGTGCCAGCAGCCTCCGGACAGCCGACAATGAGCAGTTCTTC | CASSLRTADNEQFF
TRBJ1-6 | . | TRBV4-3 | . | TGCGCCAGCAGCCAAGATTCACCAGGGGTGATTAGTTCACCCCTCCACTTT | CASSQDSPGVISSPLHF
TRBJ2-3 | TRBD2 | TRBV30 | . | TGTGCCTGGAGTGCTAGCGGGGTGGATACGCAGTATTTT | CAWSASGVDTQYF
TRBJ2-7 | . | TRBV2 | . | TGTGCCAGCCGAGCCCGGAATCTCCGGGACACCAGCTACGGGCAGTACTTC | CASRARNLRDTSYGQYF
TRBJ1-6 | . | TRBV3-1/TRBV3-2 | . | TGTGCCAGCAGCCAGGCAGGGTACAGTTCACCCCTCCACTTT | CASSQAGYSSPLHF
TRBJ2-7 | TRBD1 | TRBV28 | . | TGTGCCAGCAGGGGGACAGGCCAGAGAAACTACGAGCAGTACTTC | CASRGTGQRNYEQYF
TRBJ2-3 | . | TRBV9 | . | TGTGCCAGCAGCGTAGCGGAGGGAAATACGCAGTATTTT | CASSVAEGNTQYF
TRBJ2-2 | . | TRBV2 | few | TGTGCCAGCAAAACAGGGGAGGTAACCGGGGAGCTGTTTTTT | CASKTGEVTGELFF
TRBJ2-6 | . | TRBV3-1/TRBV3-2 | . | TGTGCCAGCAGCCCGACGGGGGATATCTCTGGGGCCAACGTCCTGACTTTC | CASSPTGDISGANVLTF
TRBJ1-1 | TRBD1 | TRBV3-1/TRBV3-2 | . | TGTGCCAGCAGCCAAGCTCGGACAGGGAAGGCGAACACTGAAGCTTTCTTT | CASSQARTGKANTEAFF
TRBJ1-4 | . | TRBV2 | . | TGTGCCAGCAGTGAAAGGGGGTATGGTAATGAAAAACTGTTTTTT | CASSERGYGNEKLFF
TRBJ1-2 | TRBD1 | TRBV28 | . | TGTGCCAGCGGCACCGACAGGGGTTCGTTCTATGGCTACACCTTC | CASGTDRGSFYGYTF
TRBJ2-2 | TRBD2 | TRBV5-1 | . | TGCGCCAGCAGCCGCGCCGGGGGGGCAGGCACCGGGGAGCTGTTTTTT | CASSRAGGAGTGELFF
TRBJ1-2 | TRBD1 | TRBV24-1 | once | TGTGCCACCAGTGATTTAAGCAGGGGGTATGGCTACACCTTC | CATSDLSRGYGYTF
TRBJ2-2 | TRBD1 | TRBV24-1 | . | TGTGCCACCAGTGACTCAGGGGGCGCAGGCACCGGGGAGCTGTTTTTT | CATSDSGGAGTGELFF